This T cell receptor (beta chain) is drawn from a study of T cell responses to AZD1222 COVID-19 vaccine. General observations from the study: After two AZD1222 doses, spike-specific TCR breadth and depth rose versus day 0. All repertoire sampling was performed exclusively after the peak T cell response.

Of note for this clone: Its target is not known.

The protocol was immunoSEQ multiplex PCR, while the TCRdb copy is restricted to in-frame clones and leaves out a portion. The table includes approximately 140,000 clones, 93% detected once. CDR1 SGHNT and CDR2 YYREEE come from the germline V gene (reference sequence). The trim removed 0 bases at V and 4 bases at J, leaving 9 bases unmatched. The CDR3 has 17 residues. Here the sequenced sample was peripheral blood, taken on day 0 of AZD1222 vaccination. This receptor was obtained from an adult in good health. The gene calls are TRBV5-4 and TRBJ1-3; 8 bases match TRBD1. The CDR3 DNA reads as TGTGCCAGCAGCTTGGTGGGGCAGGGGGCGCGCGGAAACACCATATATTTT. It is translated as CASSLVGQGARGNTIYF. The full variable domain, with the rest looked up from reference TRBV5-4 and TRBJ1-3, is ETGVTQSPTHLIKTRGQQVTLRCSSQSGHNTVSWYQQALGQGPQFIFQYYREEENGRGNFPPRFSGLQFPNYSSELNVNALELDDSALYLCASSLVGQGARGNTIYFGEGSWLTVV.